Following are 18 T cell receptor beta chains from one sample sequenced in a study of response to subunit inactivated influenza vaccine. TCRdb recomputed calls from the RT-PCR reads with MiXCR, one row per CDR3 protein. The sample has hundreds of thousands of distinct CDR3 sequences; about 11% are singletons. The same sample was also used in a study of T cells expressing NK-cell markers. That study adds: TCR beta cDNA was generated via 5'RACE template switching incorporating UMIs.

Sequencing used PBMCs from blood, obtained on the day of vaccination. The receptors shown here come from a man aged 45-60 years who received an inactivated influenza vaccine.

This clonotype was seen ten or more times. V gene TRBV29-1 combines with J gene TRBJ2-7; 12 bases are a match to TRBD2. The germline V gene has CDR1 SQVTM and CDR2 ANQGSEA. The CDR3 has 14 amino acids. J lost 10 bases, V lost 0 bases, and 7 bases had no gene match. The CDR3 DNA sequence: TGCAGCGTTGAAGAGGGGACTAGCGGGCAAAGCCAGTACTTC. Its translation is CSVEEGTSGQSQYF.

The CDR3, as DNA: TGTGCCAGCTCAGGGGAGGGCTTCGAGCAGTACTTC. Its protein product is CASSGEGFEQYF. The V call is TRBV18, the J call TRBJ2-7; 7 bases fit TRBD2. Germline V gene data show CDR1 as KGHSH and CDR2 as LQKENI. Trimming cost V 5 bases and J 6 bases; bases outside gene matches: 4. This CDR3 has 12 residues.

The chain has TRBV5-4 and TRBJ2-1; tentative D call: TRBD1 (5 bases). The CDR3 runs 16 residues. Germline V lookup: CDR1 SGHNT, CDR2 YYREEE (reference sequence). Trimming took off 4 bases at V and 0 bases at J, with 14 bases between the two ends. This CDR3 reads CASSGAAQSSYNEQFF. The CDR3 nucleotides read TGTGCCAGCAGCGGGGCCGCCCAGAGCTCCTACAATGAGCAGTTCTTC.

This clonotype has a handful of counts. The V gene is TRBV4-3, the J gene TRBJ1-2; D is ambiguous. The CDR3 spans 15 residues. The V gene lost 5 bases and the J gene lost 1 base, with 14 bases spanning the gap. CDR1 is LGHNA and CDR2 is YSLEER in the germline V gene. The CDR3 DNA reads TGCGCCAGCAGCTATACAAAGGCGATTAACTATGGCTACACCTTC. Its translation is CASSYTKAINYGYTF.

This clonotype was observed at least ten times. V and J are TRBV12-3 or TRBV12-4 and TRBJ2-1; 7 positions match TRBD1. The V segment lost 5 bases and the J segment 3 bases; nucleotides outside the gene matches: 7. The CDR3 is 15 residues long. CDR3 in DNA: TGTGCCAGCAGTACGTTGGACAGGATCTACAATGAGCAGTTCTTC. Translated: CASSTLDRIYNEQFF.

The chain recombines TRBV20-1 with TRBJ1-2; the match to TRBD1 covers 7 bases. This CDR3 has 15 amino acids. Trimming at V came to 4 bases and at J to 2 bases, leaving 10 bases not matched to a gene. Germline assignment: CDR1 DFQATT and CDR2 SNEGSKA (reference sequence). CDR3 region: CSANLGGSSNYGYTF. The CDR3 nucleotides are TGCAGTGCTAACCTAGGGGGCTCCTCCAACTATGGCTACACCTTC.

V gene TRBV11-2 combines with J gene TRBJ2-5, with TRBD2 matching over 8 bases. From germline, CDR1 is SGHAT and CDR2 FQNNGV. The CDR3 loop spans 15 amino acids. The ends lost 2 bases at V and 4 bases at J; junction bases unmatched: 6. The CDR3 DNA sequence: TGTGCCAGCAGCTTATTAGCGGGGTGGGGAGAGACCCAGTACTTC. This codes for CASSLLAGWGETQYF.

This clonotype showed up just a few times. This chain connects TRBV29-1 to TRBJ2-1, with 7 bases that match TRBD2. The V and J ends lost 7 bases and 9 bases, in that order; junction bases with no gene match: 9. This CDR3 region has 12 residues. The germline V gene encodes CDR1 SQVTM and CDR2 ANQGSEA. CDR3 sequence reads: CSARGVVSEQFF. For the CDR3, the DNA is TGCAGCGCCCGGGGGGTCGTCAGTGAGCAGTTCTTC.

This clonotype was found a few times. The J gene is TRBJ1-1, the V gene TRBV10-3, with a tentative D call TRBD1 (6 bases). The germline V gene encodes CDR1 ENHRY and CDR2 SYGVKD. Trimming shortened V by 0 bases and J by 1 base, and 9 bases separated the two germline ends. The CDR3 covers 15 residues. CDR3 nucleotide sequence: TGTGCCATCAGTGAGTCGGGGGGGCCGAACACTGAAGCTTTCTTT. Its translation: CAISESGGPNTEAFF.

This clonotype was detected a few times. CDR3 in amino acids: CASSSGRQGATGELFF. CDR3 bases: TGTGCCAGCTCATCGGGCAGACAGGGGGCGACCGGGGAGCTGTTTTTT. This chain links TRBV18 with TRBJ2-2, with TRBD1 matching 10 bases. V lost 5 bases, J lost 5 bases, and 8 bases stayed unmatched. Germline CDR1 KGHSH, CDR2 LQKENI. CDR3 length: 16 amino acids.

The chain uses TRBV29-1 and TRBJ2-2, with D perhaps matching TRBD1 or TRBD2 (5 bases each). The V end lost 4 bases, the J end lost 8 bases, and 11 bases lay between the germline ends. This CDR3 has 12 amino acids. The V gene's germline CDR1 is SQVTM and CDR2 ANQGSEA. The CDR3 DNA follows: TGCAGCGTTGGAGGGGCTGCAGGGGAGCTGTTTTTT. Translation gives CSVGGAAGELFF.

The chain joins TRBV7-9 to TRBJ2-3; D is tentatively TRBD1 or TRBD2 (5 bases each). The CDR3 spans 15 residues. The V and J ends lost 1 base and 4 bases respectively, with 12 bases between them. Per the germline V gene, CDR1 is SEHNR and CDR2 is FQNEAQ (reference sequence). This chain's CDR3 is CASSLGGTWSDTQYF. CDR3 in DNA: TGTGCCAGCAGCTTAGGGGGGACGTGGTCAGATACGCAGTATTTT.

CDR3 sequence: CASRPAQGADYGYTF. The CDR3 nucleotides read TGTGCCAGCCGCCCCGCACAGGGGGCGGACTATGGCTACACCTTC. This sequence joins TRBV27 and TRBJ1-2; the match to TRBD1 covers 9 bases. The length of the CDR3 is 15 residues. CDR1 is MNHEY and CDR2 is SMNVEV in the germline V gene (reference sequence). The V segment lost 8 bases and the J segment 3 bases; nucleotides outside the gene matches: 10.

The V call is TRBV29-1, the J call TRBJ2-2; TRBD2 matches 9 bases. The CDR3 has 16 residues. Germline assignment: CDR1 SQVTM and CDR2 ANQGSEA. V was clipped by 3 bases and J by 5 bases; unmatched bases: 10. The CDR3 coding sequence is TGCAGCGTTGATCCCCAAGCGGGAGGTAAAACCGGGGAGCTGTTTTTT. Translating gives CSVDPQAGGKTGELFF.

The DNA of the CDR3 is TGTGCCAGCTGGGGGACCTCTGGAAACACCATATATTTT. It encodes CASWGTSGNTIYF. The rearrangement joins TRBV28 to TRBJ1-3, with a weak D call TRBD1 (5 bases). Germline CDR1 MDHEN, CDR2 SYDVKM. The CDR3 consists of 13 residues. V was pared by 8 bases and J by 0 bases, with 8 bases between.

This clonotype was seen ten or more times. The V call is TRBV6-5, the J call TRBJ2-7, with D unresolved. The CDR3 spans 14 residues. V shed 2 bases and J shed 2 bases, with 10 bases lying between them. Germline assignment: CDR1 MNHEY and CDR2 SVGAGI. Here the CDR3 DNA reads TGTGCCAGCAGTTACGGGGATTTCACCTACGAGCAGTACTTC. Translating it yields CASSYGDFTYEQYF.

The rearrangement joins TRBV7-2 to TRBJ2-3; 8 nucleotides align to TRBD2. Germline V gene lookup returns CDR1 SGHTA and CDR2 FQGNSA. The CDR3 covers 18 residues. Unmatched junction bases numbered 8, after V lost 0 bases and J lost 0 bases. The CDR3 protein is CASSLAPFSGTSTDTQYF. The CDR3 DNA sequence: TGTGCCAGCAGCTTAGCGCCTTTTAGCGGGACGAGCACAGATACGCAGTATTTT.

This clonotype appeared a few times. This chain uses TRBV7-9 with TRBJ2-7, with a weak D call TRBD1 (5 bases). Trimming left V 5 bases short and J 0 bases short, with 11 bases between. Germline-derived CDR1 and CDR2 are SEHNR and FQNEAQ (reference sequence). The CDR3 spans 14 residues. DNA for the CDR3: TGTGCCAGCAGCGACCGACAGAGCTCCTACGAGCAGTACTTC. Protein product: CASSDRQSSYEQYF.